The entry that follows covers one T cell receptor beta chain sequence. The antigen is unknown. V was cut by 5 bases and J by 5 bases, with 18 bases left in between. The germline gives CDR1 SGHVS, CDR2 FNYEAQ. There are 15 residues in the CDR3. This sample is drawn from a study of cytomegalovirus exposure and HLA in healthy donors. General observations from the study: In a later analysis, first-cohort TCR clusters were found to tend to co-occur in the 100 to 150 validation repertoires. Cytomegalovirus association was assigned to more than 150 TCR beta chains. It was reported that the classifier diagnosed cytomegalovirus status with high specificity and sensitivity in both the original and validation cohorts.

TCRdb's copy holds only in-frame clones and misses some; the assay was immunoSEQ multiplex PCR. The sample lists some 140,000 clones, approximately 86% occurring once. This rearrangement joins TRBV7-6 to TRBJ2-5; the D gene is possibly TRBD1 (6 bases). This TCR was sampled from a man aged 18 to 30 in good health and CMV-seropositive. Sample: PBMCs. The CDR3 sequence is CASSETAGVLETQYF. The CDR3, as DNA: TGTGCCAGCAGCGAAACGGCAGGGGTTCTTGAGACCCAGTACTTC.